This T cell receptor beta chain was captured in a study of blood T cell repertoires in COVID-19. This clone was seen a single time. The germline gives CDR1 MNHEY, CDR2 SMNVEV (reference sequence). Germline trimming cut 6 bases from V and 7 bases from J; bases unmatched to any gene: 10. There are 15 residues in the CDR3. Profiled with immunoSEQ multiplex PCR; TCRdb holds only in-frame clones, not every one. In the table there are 250,000 to 350,000 clones, around nine tenths of which are singletons. This TCR derives from a woman in her twenties or thirties with COVID-19, enrolled during active disease. What was sequenced was peripheral blood. This chain joins TRBV27 and TRBJ2-2, with 8 bases identical to TRBD2. The CDR3 loop is CASRGVAGMGGELFF. The CDR3 region has the DNA TGTGCCAGCAGGGGGGTAGCGGGAATGGGCGGGGAGCTGTTTTTT.